Sequencing of this TCR beta chain was carried out in a study of cytomegalovirus exposure and HLA in healthy donors. The length of the CDR3 is 15 residues. Germline trimming cut 1 base from V and 7 bases from J; bases unmatched to any gene: 5. The germline CDR1 and CDR2 sequences are SGHRS and YFSETQ. Concerning this clone: Its target is not known.

Study outcomes and limitations: A list of 164 TCR beta chains associated with cytomegalovirus was given.

With 60 Vbeta and 13 Jbeta primers, the PCR was carried out. The data were produced by immunoSEQ multiplex PCR, yet TCRdb's version contains in-frame clones alone and is incomplete. This sample has 110,000 to 150,000 clones, with 60% to 85% found just once. Input material: PBMCs. The chain recombines TRBV5-1 with TRBJ2-2; 9 bases are a match to TRBD1. The clonotype originates from a young man in good health and CMV-seronegative. Written as DNA, the CDR3 is TGCGCCAGCAGCTTGAGGACAGGGGAGGTCGGGGAGCTGTTTTTT. The encoded protein is CASSLRTGEVGELFF.